These T cell receptor beta chains were read from a single sample in a study of glioma-infiltrating T cells. TCRdb processed the multiplex PCR reads anew with MiXCR; each CDR3 protein has one entry. The sample comprises some 100,000 distinct CDR3 sequences, less than 30% of which are singletons, and 30% to 35% rests with the top ten. Input material: glioma tissue, nonneoplastic brain tissue, or PBMCs (not recorded which). These receptors originate from a human donor with low-grade glioma or glioblastoma, undergoing nonglioma brain surgery, or in good health (not recorded which). Both conserved end residues are trimmed from each CDR3. The order of the fields is clone size, J gene, V gene, CDR3 protein. Only some rows state a clone size, as once, few, many or a class for expanded clones.

clone size: .; J gene: TRBJ1-4; V gene: TRBV30; CDR3 protein: AWKGINEKLF
clone size: many; J gene: TRBJ2-7; V gene: TRBV20-1; CDR3 protein: SAPGTGFYEQY
clone size: many; J gene: TRBJ2-1; V gene: TRBV18; CDR3 protein: ASSLPPGHRTDEQF
clone size: once; J gene: TRBJ1-1; V gene: TRBV2; CDR3 protein: AITHWRDITEAY
clone size: many; J gene: TRBJ1-5; V gene: TRBV6-1; CDR3 protein: ASSSDREQPQH
clone size: many; J gene: TRBJ1-2; V gene: TRBV28; CDR3 protein: ASIEGQNYGYT
clone size: few; J gene: TRBJ2-1; V gene: TRBV3-1; CDR3 protein: ASSESLGGGYNEQF
clone size: many; J gene: TRBJ2-5; V gene: TRBV4-3; CDR3 protein: ASSQHLAETQY
clone size: .; J gene: TRBJ2-1; V gene: TRBV6-2/TRBV6-3; CDR3 protein: ASSYLSGSYEQF
clone size: many; J gene: TRBJ1-1; V gene: TRBV10-1; CDR3 protein: ASSPQGQGGEAF
clone size: many; J gene: TRBJ2-5; V gene: TRBV7-2; CDR3 protein: ASSSGQGGETQY
clone size: few; J gene: TRBJ2-7; V gene: TRBV4-3; CDR3 protein: ASSQDRGGSGNEQY
clone size: many; J gene: TRBJ2-1; V gene: TRBV6-1; CDR3 protein: ASRNGEQLAGRNEQF
clone size: .; J gene: TRBJ2-7; V gene: TRBV20-1; CDR3 protein: SAVLPGQVNEQY
clone size: .; J gene: TRBJ2-1; V gene: TRBV12-3/TRBV12-4; CDR3 protein: ASTKTSPDNEQL
clone size: many; J gene: TRBJ1-1; V gene: TRBV6-2/TRBV6-3; CDR3 protein: ASSDVGRKAF
clone size: few; J gene: TRBJ1-1; V gene: TRBV5-1; CDR3 protein: ASSLLHRGDPEAF
clone size: .; J gene: TRBJ1-1; V gene: TRBV20-1; CDR3 protein: SARGQGAAEAF
clone size: many; J gene: TRBJ1-5; V gene: TRBV18; CDR3 protein: ASSRTPGRTSGNQPQH
clone size: many; J gene: TRBJ2-7; V gene: TRBV7-9; CDR3 protein: ASSYRTGGYEQY
clone size: many; J gene: TRBJ2-3; V gene: TRBV12-3/TRBV12-4; CDR3 protein: ASSAQFETDTQY
clone size: many; J gene: TRBJ2-2; V gene: TRBV7-9; CDR3 protein: ASSIAPAGADTGELF
clone size: many; J gene: TRBJ2-3; V gene: TRBV5-1; CDR3 protein: ASSRLAGGQDTQY
clone size: .; J gene: TRBJ2-1; V gene: TRBV6-2/TRBV6-3; CDR3 protein: ASSYPRLAGAGGEQF
clone size: few; J gene: TRBJ2-5; V gene: TRBV5-1; CDR3 protein: ASSLVSPSQETQY